This TCR beta chain was obtained from a study of control samples from healthy donors and cancer patients. The CDR3 loop spans 14 amino acids. Germline CDR1 reads SGHRS; CDR2 reads YFSETQ. Trimming pared 5 bases from V and 7 bases from J, leaving 13 bases between. Sequencing used immunoSEQ multiplex PCR; TCRdb keeps in-frame clones, though not all of them. The repertoire holds 120,000 or so clones, with roughly 86% as singletons. This clone is a singleton in its sample. The chain couples TRBV5-1 to TRBJ1-6, with a possible D match to TRBD1 (6 bases). The receptor was derived from a man aged 60 to 75 in good health. Sequencing used blood. CDR3 region: CASSAGGENSPLHF. As DNA, the CDR3 is TGCGCCAGCAGTGCGGGGGGCGAGAATTCACCCCTCCACTTT.